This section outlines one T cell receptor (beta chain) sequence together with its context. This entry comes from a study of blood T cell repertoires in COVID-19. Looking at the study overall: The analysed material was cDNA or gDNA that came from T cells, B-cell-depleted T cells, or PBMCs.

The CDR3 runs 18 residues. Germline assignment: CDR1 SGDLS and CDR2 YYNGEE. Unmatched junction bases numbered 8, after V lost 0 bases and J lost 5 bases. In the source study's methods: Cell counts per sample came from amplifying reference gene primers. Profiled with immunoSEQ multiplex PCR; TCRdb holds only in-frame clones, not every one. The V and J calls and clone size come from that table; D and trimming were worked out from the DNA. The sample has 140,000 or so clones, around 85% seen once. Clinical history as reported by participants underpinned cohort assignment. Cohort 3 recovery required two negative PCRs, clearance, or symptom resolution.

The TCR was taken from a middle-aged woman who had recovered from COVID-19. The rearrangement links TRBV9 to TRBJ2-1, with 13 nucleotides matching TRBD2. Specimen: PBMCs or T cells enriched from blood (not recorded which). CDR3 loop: CASSVVGTGTSGDNEQFF. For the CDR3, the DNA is TGTGCCAGCAGCGTAGTTGGGACCGGGACTAGCGGGGACAATGAGCAGTTCTTC.